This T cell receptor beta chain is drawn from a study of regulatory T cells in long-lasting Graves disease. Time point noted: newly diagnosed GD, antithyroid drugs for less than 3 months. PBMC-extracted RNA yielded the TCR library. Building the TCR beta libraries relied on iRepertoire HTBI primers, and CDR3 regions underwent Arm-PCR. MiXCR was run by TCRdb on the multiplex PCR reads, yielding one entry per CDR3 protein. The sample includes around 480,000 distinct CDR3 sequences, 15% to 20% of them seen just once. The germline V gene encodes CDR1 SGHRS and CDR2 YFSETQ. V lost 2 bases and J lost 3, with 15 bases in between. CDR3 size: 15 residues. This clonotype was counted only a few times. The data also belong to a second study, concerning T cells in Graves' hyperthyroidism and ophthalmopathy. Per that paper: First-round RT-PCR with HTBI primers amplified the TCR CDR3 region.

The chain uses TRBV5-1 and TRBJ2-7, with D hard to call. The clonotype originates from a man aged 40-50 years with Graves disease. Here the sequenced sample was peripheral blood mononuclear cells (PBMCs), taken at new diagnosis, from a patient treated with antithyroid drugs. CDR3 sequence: CASSFYLDAYYEQYF. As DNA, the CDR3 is TGCGCCAGCAGCTTTTATCTGGACGCCTACTACGAGCAGTACTTC.